These 26 T cell receptor beta chains share one sample of origin, sequenced in a study of blood T cell repertoires in COVID-19. Libraries were prepared by immunoSEQ multiplex PCR; TCRdb keeps only in-frame clonotypes and omits some of them. Altogether 150,000 to 200,000 clones are present, 75% to 85% being singletons, with the ten largest covering 9.5% to 12%. The sequencing sample was made of peripheral blood. The source of these receptors is a woman between 35 and 50 years old with COVID-19, enrolled during active disease.

V gene TRBV29-1 combines with J gene TRBJ1-2; 7 bases fit TRBD1. CDR1 SQVTM and CDR2 ANQGSEA come from the germline V gene. The ends lost 7 bases at V and 2 bases at J; junction bases unmatched: 4. The CDR3 consists of 12 residues. The CDR3, as DNA: TGCAGCGCTATGACAGGGAACTATGGCTACACCTTC. It specifies CSAMTGNYGYTF.

The chain employs TRBV2 and TRBJ2-1; 7 bases match TRBD1. The V gene end was trimmed by 3 bases and the J gene end by 4 bases; junction bases not matched to a gene: 6. This CDR3 spans 15 amino acids. In germline, CDR1 is SNHLY, CDR2 FYNNEI. Written as DNA, the CDR3 is TGTGCCAGCAGTGACAAAGGGGGCGCGTACAATGAGCAGTTCTTC. Its protein product is CASSDKGGAYNEQFF.

V gene TRBV6-4 combines with J gene TRBJ2-3; 10 positions agree with TRBD2. J was trimmed by 9 bases and V by 0 bases; bases with no gene match: 9. Germline V gene lookup returns CDR1 MRHNA and CDR2 SNTAGT. This CDR3 spans 16 amino acids. CDR3 DNA sequence: TGTGCCAGCAGTGACTCGGCTAGCGGGAGTGGCGGGACGCAGTATTTT. This translates into CASSDSASGSGGTQYF.

The chain carries TRBV4-1 and TRBJ1-2; a weak D match, TRBD1 (5 bases). Deletions cut 1 base from V and 4 bases from J, with 13 bases between. The germline V gene has CDR1 MGHRA and CDR2 YSYEKL. The CDR3 is made up of 15 amino acids. CDR3 loop: CASSQGAGPGYGYTF. The CDR3 region has the DNA TGCGCCAGCAGCCAAGGCGCGGGGCCCGGCTATGGCTACACCTTC.

The chain couples TRBV7-9 to TRBJ1-2; tentative D call: TRBD1 (6 bases). The CDR3 has 16 residues. The germline V gene has CDR1 SEHNR and CDR2 FQNEAQ (reference sequence). Trimming removed 3 bases at V and 7 bases at J, with 21 bases between. CDR3: CASSLGLGGDQGGYTF. The CDR3 DNA is TGTGCCAGCAGCTTGGGGCTTGGGGGCGATCAGGGTGGCTACACCTTC.

The rearrangement joins TRBV29-1 to TRBJ2-2; weak D call: TRBD1 (5 bases). Trimming shortened V by 4 bases and J by 5 bases, and 11 bases separated the two germline ends. Germline values: CDR1 SQVTM, CDR2 ANQGSEA. The CDR3 is 13 amino acids. CDR3 DNA sequence: TGCAGCGTTGGGCAGGGTTGGACCGGGGAGCTGTTTTTT. Protein product: CSVGQGWTGELFF.

The chain uses TRBV5-4 and TRBJ2-5, with a possible D match to TRBD1 (6 bases). The CDR3 spans 14 residues. CDR1 is SGHNT and CDR2 is YYREEE in the germline V gene (reference sequence). The V and J ends lost 2 bases and 4 bases respectively, with 12 bases between them. The DNA of the CDR3 is TGTGCCAGCAGCTTTGGTGGGGGCAGAGAGACCCAGTACTTC. Its protein is CASSFGGGRETQYF. Variable domain in full (rest from reference TRBV5-4 and TRBJ2-5): ETGVTQSPTHLIKTRGQQVTLRCSSQSGHNTVSWYQQALGQGPQFIFQYYREEENGRGNFPPRFSGLQFPNYSSELNVNALELDDSALYLCASSFGGGRETQYFGPGTRLLVL.

The chain links TRBV10-2 to TRBJ2-7, with unresolved D. The CDR3 is made up of 13 amino acids. V lost 2 bases, J lost 0 bases, and 5 bases lay in between. CDR1 and CDR2 from the germline V gene are WSHSY and SAAADI. The DNA of the CDR3 is TGCGCCAGCAGTGAGGGCAACTCCTACGAGCAGTACTTC. This codes for CASSEGNSYEQYF.

The chain recombines TRBV10-3 with TRBJ1-1, with TRBD1 as a possible D gene (5 bases). V was pared by 6 bases and J by 2 bases, with 10 bases between. Germline V CDR1 and CDR2: ENHRY, SYGVKD. This CDR3 has 13 amino acids. The CDR3 loop reads CAISGGTNTEAFF. CDR3 in DNA: TGTGCCATCAGCGGGGGAACCAACACTGAAGCTTTCTTT.

V gene TRBV29-1 combines with J gene TRBJ2-2; D uncertain. The V end was cut by 4 bases, the J end by 1 base, with 4 bases between. CDR1 SQVTM and CDR2 ANQGSEA come from the germline V gene. This CDR3 region has 12 residues. CDR3 DNA: TGCAGCGTTGGAGGGAACACCGGGGAGCTGTTTTTT. It translates to CSVGGNTGELFF.

The sample holds one count of this clone. This rearrangement joins TRBV5-1 to TRBJ1-1; TRBD1 matches 11 bases. Germline loops: CDR1 SGHRS, CDR2 YFSETQ. This CDR3 has 15 residues. The ends lost 3 bases at V and 5 bases at J; junction bases unmatched: 6. CDR3 protein: CASSWTGGEVTEAFF. The DNA of the CDR3 is TGCGCCAGCAGCTGGACAGGGGGCGAGGTGACTGAAGCTTTCTTT.

The CDR3 sequence is CATSGDRLKTQYF. For the CDR3, the DNA is TGTGCCACCAGTGGCGACAGGCTGAAGACCCAGTACTTC. The chain recombines TRBV24-1 with TRBJ2-5; tentative D call: TRBD1 (6 bases). The V end lost 5 bases, the J end lost 6 bases, and 12 bases lay between the germline ends. Per germline, CDR1 KGHDR and CDR2 SFDVKD. The CDR3 covers 13 residues.

This chain connects TRBV3-1 (or the pseudogene TRBV3-2) to TRBJ1-1; D not resolved. Germline CDR1 reads LGHDT; CDR2 reads YNNKEL (reference sequence). Trimming took 0 bases from V and 4 from J, leaving 18 bases between them. The CDR3 covers 17 residues. The CDR3 DNA reads TGTGCCAGCAGCCAAGATTATCCGGGGAGTGTTACCACTGAAGCTTTCTTT. Its protein is CASSQDYPGSVTTEAFF.

The V call is TRBV29-1, the J call TRBJ1-2; D remains ambiguous. The V gene lost 4 bases and the J gene lost 0 bases, with 9 bases spanning the gap. CDR3 length: 13 amino acids. In germline, CDR1 is SQVTM, CDR2 ANQGSEA. The CDR3 sequence is CSVVRSSNYGYTF. The CDR3 DNA sequence: TGCAGCGTTGTACGGTCTTCTAACTATGGCTACACCTTC. The whole variable domain, filled in from reference TRBV29-1 and TRBJ1-2, reads SAVISQKPSRDICQRGTSLTIQCQVDSQVTMMFWYRQQPGQSLTLIATANQGSEATYESGFVIDKFPISRPNLTFSTLTVSNMSPEDSSIYLCSVVRSSNYGYTFGSGTRLTVV.

This clone has only a few counts. V is TRBV16 and J is TRBJ2-7; 11 bases are shared with TRBD1. This CDR3 has 15 amino acids. Germline V CDR1 and CDR2: KGHSY, FQNENV. V dropped 3 bases and J dropped 6; count of bases not matched to a gene: 7. CDR3 residues: CASSQPGQGVSEQYF. The CDR3 region has the DNA TGTGCCAGCAGCCAGCCGGGACAGGGGGTATCCGAGCAGTACTTC.

This chain links TRBV27 with TRBJ1-2; D is possibly TRBD1 (6 bases). Trimming cost V 4 bases and J 5 bases, with 11 bases left between them. Germline loops: CDR1 MNHEY, CDR2 SMNVEV (reference sequence). CDR3 size: 13 residues. The CDR3 loop reads CASSSNGQYGYTF. CDR3 DNA sequence: TGTGCCAGCAGTTCGAACGGACAGTATGGCTACACCTTC.

This sequence joins TRBV6-2 or TRBV6-3 and TRBJ2-7; tentatively, D is TRBD1 (7 bases). V was clipped by 0 bases and J by 3 bases, with 15 bases between them. The CDR3 has 16 amino acids. The germline CDR1 and CDR2 sequences are MNHEY and SVGEGT. The CDR3 loop reads CASSYSAGTALYEQYF. The CDR3 DNA is TGTGCCAGCAGTTACTCGGCGGGGACAGCCCTCTACGAGCAGTACTTC.

This chain uses TRBV5-5 with TRBJ1-4; 12 positions match TRBD1. This CDR3 region has 17 residues. Unmatched junction bases numbered 11, after V lost 3 bases and J lost 8 bases. Germline V gene lookup returns CDR1 SGHKS and CDR2 YYEKEE (reference sequence). CDR3 amino acids: CASSSGQGAEVEEKLFF. The CDR3 DNA is TGTGCCAGCAGCTCGGGACAGGGGGCCGAGGTGGAAGAAAAACTGTTTTTT.

This clone appeared a single time. V is TRBV3-1 (or the pseudogene TRBV3-2) and J is TRBJ2-5; a possible D gene is TRBD2 (5 bases). The germline CDR1 and CDR2 sequences are LGHDT and YNNKEL (reference sequence). The CDR3 is made up of 12 amino acids. V lost 4 bases and J 2 bases, leaving 5 bases between the germline ends. The CDR3 nucleotides read TGTGCCAGCAGCCGACTACAAGAGACCCAGTACTTC. This codes for CASSRLQETQYF.

The chain uses TRBV9 and TRBJ2-4, with 10 positions matching TRBD1. Germline CDR1 reads SGDLS; CDR2 reads YYNGEE. This CDR3 contains 17 residues. With 0 bases clipped from V and 8 bases from J, the junction kept 11 bases outside the gene matches. The CDR3 here is CASSVEETGGFGDIQYF. The CDR3 DNA sequence: TGTGCCAGCAGCGTAGAGGAGACAGGGGGCTTTGGGGACATTCAGTACTTC.

Details on this clone: Other DNA sequences from this sample encode an identical CDR3 as well. The chain couples TRBV24-1 to TRBJ2-7; TRBD2 is a possible D gene (6 bases). This CDR3 contains 15 residues. V lost 1 base to trimming and J lost 2 bases, with 11 bases between them. Germline V gene sequence: CDR1 KGHDR, CDR2 SFDVKD. CDR3 residues: CATSDLTGEAYEQYV. As DNA, the CDR3 is TGTGCCACCAGTGATTTAACCGGGGAGGCCTACGAGCAGTACGTC.

The chain uses TRBV30 and TRBJ1-5; tentatively, D is TRBD1 (5 bases). Germline CDR1 and CDR2: GTSNPN and SVGIG (reference sequence). V was trimmed by 5 bases and J by 3 bases, leaving 11 bases between them. The CDR3 loop spans 13 amino acids. The CDR3 here is CAWADRNNQPQHF. The CDR3 bases are TGTGCCTGGGCTGACAGAAACAATCAGCCCCAGCATTTT.

The rearrangement joins TRBV3-1 (or the pseudogene TRBV3-2) to TRBJ2-7; TRBD1 might be the D (7 bases). The CDR3 contains 14 residues. CDR1 is LGHDT and CDR2 is YNNKEL in the germline V gene (reference sequence). V was pared by 1 base and J by 5 bases, with 12 bases between. This chain's CDR3 is CASSQGSGGHEQYF. CDR3 DNA sequence: TGTGCCAGCAGCCAAGGTTCAGGGGGGCACGAGCAGTACTTC.

The V and J genes are TRBV27 and TRBJ2-7; D possibly corresponds to TRBD1 (6 bases). Germline V gene data show CDR1 as MNHEY and CDR2 as SMNVEV (reference sequence). This CDR3 has 14 residues. Trimming cost V 5 bases and J 4 bases, with 15 bases left between them. In nucleotides, the CDR3 is TGTGCCAGCAGTCCCGGGACAAAAAGTTACGAGCAGTACTTC. The encoded protein is CASSPGTKSYEQYF.

This chain uses TRBV6-1 with TRBJ2-7; unclear D gene. V lost 0 bases and J lost 4, with 13 bases in between. CDR1 MNHNS and CDR2 SASEGT come from the germline V gene. There are 15 residues in the CDR3. Written as DNA, the CDR3 is TGTGCCAGCAGTGAAGCTTGGCAAATGAAATACGAGCAGTACGTC. Translation gives CASSEAWQMKYEQYV.

The chain employs TRBV6-5 and TRBJ1-1, with unresolved D. The germline gives CDR1 MNHEY, CDR2 SVGAGI. This CDR3 comprises 12 residues. The V and J ends lost 6 bases and 5 bases respectively, with 10 bases between them. DNA for the CDR3: TGTGCCAGCAGAAGGGAGTGGACTGAAGCTTTCTTT. Translated, it gives CASRREWTEAFF.